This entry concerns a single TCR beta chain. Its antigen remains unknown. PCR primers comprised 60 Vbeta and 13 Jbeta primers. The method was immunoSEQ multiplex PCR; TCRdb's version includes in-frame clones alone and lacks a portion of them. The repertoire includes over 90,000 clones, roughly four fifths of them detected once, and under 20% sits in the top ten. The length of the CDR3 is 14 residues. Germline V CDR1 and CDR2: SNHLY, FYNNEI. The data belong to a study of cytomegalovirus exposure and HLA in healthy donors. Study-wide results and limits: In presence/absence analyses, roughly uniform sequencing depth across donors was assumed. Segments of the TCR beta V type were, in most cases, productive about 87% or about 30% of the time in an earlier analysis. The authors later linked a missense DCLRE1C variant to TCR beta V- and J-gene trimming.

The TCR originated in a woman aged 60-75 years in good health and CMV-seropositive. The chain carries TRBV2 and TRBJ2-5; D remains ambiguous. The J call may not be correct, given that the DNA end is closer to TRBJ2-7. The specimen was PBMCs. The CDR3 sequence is CASSLSRSSYEQYF. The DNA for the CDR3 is TGTGCCAGCAGTTTATCGCGGAGCTCCTACGAGCAGTACTTC.